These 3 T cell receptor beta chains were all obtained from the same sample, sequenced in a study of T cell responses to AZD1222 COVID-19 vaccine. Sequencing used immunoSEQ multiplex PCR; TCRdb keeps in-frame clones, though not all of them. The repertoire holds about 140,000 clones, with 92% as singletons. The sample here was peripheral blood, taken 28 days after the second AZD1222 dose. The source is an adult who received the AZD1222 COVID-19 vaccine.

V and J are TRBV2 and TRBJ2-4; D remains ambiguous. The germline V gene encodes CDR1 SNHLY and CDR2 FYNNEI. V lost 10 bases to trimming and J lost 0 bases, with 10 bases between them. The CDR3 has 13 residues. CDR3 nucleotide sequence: TGTGCCACCACGTCTCAAGCCAAAAACATTCAGTACTTC. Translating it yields CATTSQAKNIQYF.

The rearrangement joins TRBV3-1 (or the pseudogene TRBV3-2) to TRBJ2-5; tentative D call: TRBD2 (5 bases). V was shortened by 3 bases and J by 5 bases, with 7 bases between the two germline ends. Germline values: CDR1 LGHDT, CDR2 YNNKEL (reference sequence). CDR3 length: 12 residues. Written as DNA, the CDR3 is TGTGCCAGCAGCCAGTCGGGGGAGACCCAGTACTTC. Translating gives CASSQSGETQYF.

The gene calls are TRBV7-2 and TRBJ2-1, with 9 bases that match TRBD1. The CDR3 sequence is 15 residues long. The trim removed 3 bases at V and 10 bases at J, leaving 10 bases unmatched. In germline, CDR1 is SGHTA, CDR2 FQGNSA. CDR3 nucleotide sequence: TGTGCCAGCAGCTTCGGACAGGGGAGGGGAGAGGAGCAGTTCTTC. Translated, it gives CASSFGQGRGEEQFF.